There are many counts of the clone carrying this T cell receptor (beta chain). The antigen remains undetermined. This specimen belongs to a study of regulatory T cells in long-lasting Graves disease. The time point was: newly diagnosed GD, antithyroid drugs for less than 3 months. The TCR library was prepared using RNA isolated from PBMCs. Nine milliliters of peripheral blood were taken and placed in EDTA tubes. Study-level findings and limits: Lower TCR diversity characterized persistent Graves' patients relative to newly diagnosed patients.

Germline CDR1 is PRHDT and CDR2 is FYEKMQ (reference sequence). This CDR3 is built from 16 residues. The V gene lost 5 bases and the J gene lost 8 bases, with 22 bases spanning the gap. Building of the TCR beta libraries involved iRepertoire HTBI primers and Arm-PCR of CDR3 regions. TCRdb called the multiplex PCR reads again in MiXCR, with one record for every CDR3 protein. The sample holds around 450,000 distinct CDR3 sequences, 14% to 15% seen once. The same sample was also studied in work on T cells in Graves' hyperthyroidism and ophthalmopathy. Turning to that study: The HTBI primer set served for first-round RT-PCR of the TCR CDR3.

This TCR came from a woman between 25 and 40 years old with Graves disease. The rearrangement joins TRBV13 to TRBJ2-4; maybe TRBD2 (6 bases). The material sequenced was peripheral blood mononuclear cells (PBMCs), taken at new diagnosis, from a patient treated with antithyroid drugs. Here the CDR3 reads CASSQIKNTREDIQYF. CDR3 coding DNA: TGTGCCAGCAGCCAAATAAAGAACACCAGGGAGGACATTCAGTACTTC.